One sample yielded the 18 T cell receptor beta chains listed below, sequenced in a study of shared clonotypes between healthy human individuals. CD45RO-negative cells were positively selected for CCR7, leaving out terminally differentiated effector memory CD45RA+ cells. The table came from immunoSEQ multiplex PCR; TCRdb's copy has only in-frame clones and leaves some out. The top ten hold about 1.1% of the sample, which has 2 million or so clones, roughly 95% seen once. Sample: naive CD8+ T cells sorted from blood. These TCRs come from a man between 18 and 35 years old in good health.

The chain carries TRBV27 and TRBJ2-2; 11 nucleotides align to TRBD1. This CDR3 has 16 amino acids. Germline V gene lookup returns CDR1 MNHEY and CDR2 SMNVEV (reference sequence). V dropped 0 bases and J dropped 5; count of bases not matched to a gene: 2. CDR3 DNA: TGTGCCAGCAGTTTATCCGGGACAGGGGGGACCGGGGAGCTGTTTTTT. This gives the protein CASSLSGTGGTGELFF.

CDR3 nucleotide sequence: TGTGCCAGAAACAGGGTTTTATCGGAGGGCTACACCTTC. It specifies CARNRVLSEGYTF. V usage is TRBV2 and J usage is TRBJ1-2, with a possible D match to TRBD1 (6 bases). Germline assignment: CDR1 SNHLY and CDR2 FYNNEI. This CDR3 region has 13 residues. Trimming removed 9 bases from V and 8 bases from J, with 19 bases in between.

This chain connects TRBV9 to TRBJ1-1; tentatively, D is TRBD1 (5 bases). The length of the CDR3 is 14 residues. The V end lost 0 bases, the J end lost 4 bases, and 10 bases lay between the germline ends. Germline values: CDR1 SGDLS, CDR2 YYNGEE. CDR3 DNA sequence: TGTGCCAGCAGCGTAGTGTCGGGACCCACTGAAGCTTTCTTT. This codes for CASSVVSGPTEAFF.

The chain couples TRBV29-1 to TRBJ2-7; D gene uncertain. The germline gives CDR1 SQVTM, CDR2 ANQGSEA. Trimming cost V 4 bases and J 2 bases, with 9 bases left between them. CDR3 size: 12 residues. CDR3 nucleotide sequence: TGCAGCGTTGTAGTCGGAGCCTACGAGCAGTACTTC. Residues: CSVVVGAYEQYF.

This clone appeared once. The chain has TRBV5-6 and TRBJ2-7, with 8 bases fitting TRBD2. The CDR3 contains 15 residues. Trimming took 2 bases from V and 1 from J; bases not matched to a gene: 5. Germline loops: CDR1 SGHDT, CDR2 YYEEEE. The CDR3 protein is CASSFQPGGSYEQYF. CDR3 bases: TGTGCCAGCAGCTTTCAACCGGGAGGGTCCTACGAGCAGTACTTC.

The chain employs TRBV28 and TRBJ2-2, with 11 bases fitting TRBD2. Germline V CDR1 and CDR2: MDHEN, SYDVKM. V trimming: 8 bases; J trimming: 3 bases; junction bases outside the gene matches: 20. CDR3 length equals 20 residues. The CDR3 region has the DNA TGTGCCAGCTCTACCTACCGTCTAGCGGGGGGCGCCGAGGACACCGGGGAGCTGTTTTTT. The encoded protein is CASSTYRLAGGAEDTGELFF.

The CDR3 spells CASSLLAGFQPQHF. The CDR3 bases are TGTGCCAGCAGTTTATTAGCAGGGTTTCAGCCCCAGCATTTT. The chain recombines TRBV27 with TRBJ1-5; maybe TRBD1 (5 bases). Germline V lookup: CDR1 MNHEY, CDR2 SMNVEV (reference sequence). This CDR3 has 14 amino acids. The V end was cut by 1 base, the J end by 6 bases, with 10 bases between.

The chain employs TRBV7-8 and TRBJ2-1, with 14 positions matching TRBD2. J gave up 3 bases and V 5 bases, and 9 bases lay outside the gene matches. Germline V gene data show CDR1 as SGHVS and CDR2 as FQNEAQ. CDR3 length: 18 residues. The CDR3 spells CASSQGLAGAPRYNEQFF. The CDR3 bases are TGTGCCAGCAGCCAGGGACTAGCGGGAGCCCCCCGCTACAATGAGCAGTTCTTC.

The V gene is TRBV5-8, the J gene TRBJ2-4, with 9 bases that match TRBD1. The CDR3 is made up of 14 amino acids. The germline CDR1 and CDR2 sequences are SGHTS and YDEGEE. Trimming cost V 7 bases and J 2 bases; bases outside gene matches: 4. The CDR3 region is CASGTGNSKNIQYF. In DNA form, the CDR3 reads TGTGCCAGCGGGACAGGGAATTCCAAAAACATTCAGTACTTC.

This rearrangement joins TRBV7-8 to TRBJ1-4, with unresolved D. Between the trimmed V and J ends, which lost 5 bases and 2 bases, there was a span of 12 bases. Germline V gene lookup returns CDR1 SGHVS and CDR2 FQNEAQ. CDR3 length: 15 residues. The CDR3 region has the DNA TGTGCCAGCAGCCCCTCGGGAGTGACTAATGAAAAACTGTTTTTT. Translation: CASSPSGVTNEKLFF.

The J gene is TRBJ2-3, the V gene TRBV5-4; D not certain. This CDR3 is 16 amino acids long. Germline CDR1 SGHNT, CDR2 YYREEE (reference sequence). V gave up 0 bases and J gave up 1 base, with 12 bases separating them. CDR3 sequence (DNA): TGTGCCAGCAGCTTGGAATTCGCCCCCGGCACAGATACGCAGTATTTT. Translating gives CASSLEFAPGTDTQYF. The full variable domain, with the rest looked up from reference TRBV5-4 and TRBJ2-3, is ETGVTQSPTHLIKTRGQQVTLRCSSQSGHNTVSWYQQALGQGPQFIFQYYREEENGRGNFPPRFSGLQFPNYSSELNVNALELDDSALYLCASSLEFAPGTDTQYFGPGTRLTVL.

The CDR3 is CAIEQGLGEAFF. The CDR3 DNA reads TGTGCCATCGAACAGGGACTAGGTGAAGCTTTCTTT. The chain links TRBV15 to TRBJ1-1; D is possibly TRBD1 (6 bases). The CDR3 loop spans 12 amino acids. The germline V gene encodes CDR1 LNHNV and CDR2 YYDKDF (reference sequence). Deletions cut 10 bases from V and 7 bases from J, with 16 bases between.

The rearrangement links TRBV27 to TRBJ2-7; D is unclear. V lost 4 bases and J lost 3, with 19 bases in between. CDR1 is MNHEY and CDR2 is SMNVEV in the germline V gene (reference sequence). This CDR3 comprises 16 residues. CDR3 protein: CASSSAHRQGYYEQYF. The DNA for the CDR3 is TGTGCCAGCAGTTCGGCGCACAGACAAGGGTACTACGAGCAGTACTTC.

This chain connects TRBV7-9 to TRBJ1-1; no clear D. Germline V gene lookup returns CDR1 SEHNR and CDR2 FQNEAQ (reference sequence). CDR3 size: 13 residues. Deletions cut 5 bases from V and 0 bases from J, with 7 bases between. The chain's CDR3 is CASSEALNTEAFF. The CDR3 coding sequence is TGTGCCAGCAGCGAAGCCCTGAACACTGAAGCTTTCTTT. The whole variable domain, filled in from reference TRBV7-9 and TRBJ1-1, reads DTGVSQNPRHKITKRGQNVTFRCDPISEHNRLYWYRQTLGQGPEFLTYFQNEAQLEKSRLLSDRFSAERPKGSFSTLEIQRTEQGDSAMYLCASSEALNTEAFFGQGTRLTVV.

The rearrangement uses TRBV2 and TRBJ2-2; D is ambiguous. CDR3 length equals 13 residues. Trimming took off 2 bases at V and 6 bases at J, with 7 bases between the two ends. CDR1 and CDR2 from the germline V gene are SNHLY and FYNNEI. The CDR3 protein is CASSEYLAGELFF. Written as DNA, the CDR3 is TGTGCCAGCAGTGAATATTTGGCCGGGGAGCTGTTTTTT.

This chain joins TRBV13 and TRBJ1-2; D is undetermined. The V gene lost 7 bases and the J gene lost 5 bases, with 14 bases spanning the gap. CDR3 size: 13 residues. Germline V lookup: CDR1 PRHDT, CDR2 FYEKMQ (reference sequence). This chain's CDR3 is CASTFTESYGYTF. The CDR3 DNA reads TGTGCCAGCACCTTCACCGAATCATATGGCTACACCTTC.

The rearrangement uses TRBV9 and TRBJ1-2; TRBD1 matches at 10 bases. Germline CDR1 is SGDLS and CDR2 is YYNGEE. With 4 bases clipped from V and 5 bases from J, the junction kept 5 bases outside the gene matches. The CDR3 runs to 14 residues. CDR3 sequence: CASSPTGGGYGYTF. The DNA of the CDR3 is TGTGCCAGCAGCCCGACAGGGGGCGGGTATGGCTACACCTTC.

The chain has TRBV5-1 and TRBJ1-1; possible D gene TRBD1, 5 bases. The CDR3 extends over 14 amino acids. The V end lost 4 bases, the J end lost 4 bases, and 14 bases lay between the germline ends. Looked up from germline, CDR1 is SGHRS and CDR2 is YFSETQ. Here the CDR3 reads CASSVEGPFTEAFF. For the CDR3, the DNA is TGCGCCAGCAGCGTGGAGGGGCCCTTCACTGAAGCTTTCTTT.